The 11 T cell receptor beta chains listed next were all sequenced from one sample in a study of blood T cells in healthy people across ages. The authors ran a second PCR of 7 to 11 cycles using a sample-barcoded 5' primer and a J-beta primer mix. MiXCR, applied by TCRdb to the 5' RACE reads, yields one record per CDR3 protein. In the table there are about 1.6 million distinct CDR3 sequences, roughly a third of which are singletons. Input material: blood. The receptors originated from a woman aged 25 to 45 in good health.

J is TRBJ1-4 and V is TRBV5-1, with TRBD1 matching over 7 bases. The CDR3 is 16 amino acids. CDR1 is SGHRS and CDR2 is YFSETQ in the germline V gene. The trim removed 4 bases at V and 2 bases at J, leaving 8 bases unmatched. The CDR3 DNA reads TGCGCCAGCAGCAAAACACAGGGGTACACTAATGAAAAACTGTTTTTT. This gives the protein CASSKTQGYTNEKLFF.

This rearrangement joins TRBV5-1 to TRBJ1-2; D is unresolved. CDR1 is SGHRS and CDR2 is YFSETQ in the germline V gene. With 2 bases removed from V and 4 bases from J, the gap between germline ends came to 15 bases. CDR3 length equals 15 residues. This CDR3 reads CASSLTGILTYGYTF. The CDR3 nucleotides are TGCGCCAGCAGCTTAACCGGGATCCTCACCTATGGCTACACCTTC.

Comments on this clonotype: A much larger clone sits a single nucleotide away, making a read error possible. This chain connects TRBV7-2 to TRBJ2-7; D is possibly TRBD1 (6 bases). The germline CDR1 and CDR2 sequences are SGHTA and FQGNSA. The CDR3 is 14 residues long. The CDR3 DNA sequence: TGTGCCAGCAGCTTTGTGGACAGAACCTACGTGCAGTACTTC. Protein sequence: CASSFVDRTYVQYF.

Comments on this clonotype: A much larger clone lies one base from this, so it may be a read error. The chain links TRBV4-1 to TRBJ2-5; TRBD2 agrees at 14 bases. Germline CDR1 is MGHRA and CDR2 is YSYEKL. This CDR3 has 18 residues. The trim removed 4 bases at V and 1 base at J, leaving 8 bases unmatched. The CDR3 loop reads CASSLTSGGAGFQETQYF. The CDR3 DNA sequence: TGCGCCAGCAGCCTGACTAGCGGGGGGGCAGGCTTCCAAGAGACCCAGTACTTC.

The V call is TRBV2, the J call TRBJ1-2, with 7 bases aligning to TRBD1. The CDR3 covers 16 residues. Germline V gene data show CDR1 as SNHLY and CDR2 as FYNNEI. With V trimmed by 6 bases and J by 3 bases, 13 bases remained unmatched. The CDR3 loop reads CASRVDRTGGHYGYTF. The CDR3 DNA reads TGTGCCAGCAGGGTAGACCGGACAGGCGGTCACTATGGCTACACCTTC.

This clonotype was recorded a few times. The chain couples TRBV20-1 to TRBJ2-1; 11 bases map to TRBD2. The length of the CDR3 is 19 residues. Germline assignment: CDR1 DFQATT and CDR2 SNEGSKA (reference sequence). The V gene end was trimmed by 2 bases and the J gene end by 7 bases; junction bases not matched to a gene: 19. The CDR3 region has the DNA TGCAGTGCTAGATCACCACAACTAGCGGGGGCCCTTTCCGTGAATGAGCAGTTCTTC. This codes for CSARSPQLAGALSVNEQFF.

This clonotype has ten or more counts. The chain combines TRBV12-3 or TRBV12-4 with TRBJ2-1, with a possible D match to TRBD2 (6 bases). V dropped 2 bases and J dropped 9 bases, with 8 bases sitting between them. This CDR3 has 12 residues. The CDR3 DNA is TGTGCCAGCAGTTTAATCGGGGGTGAGCAGTTCTTC. Its protein is CASSLIGGEQFF.

This rearrangement joins TRBV12-3 or TRBV12-4 to TRBJ1-3, with a possible D match to TRBD1 (5 bases). V lost 8 bases to trimming and J lost 1 base, with 6 bases between them. The CDR3 spans 12 residues. CDR3 nucleotide sequence: TGTGCCAGCGGGGGGTCTGGAAACACCATATATTTT. It translates to CASGGSGNTIYF.

This clonotype was seen only a few times. The CDR3 reads CASSPQDGPSSYNEQFF. Written as DNA, the CDR3 is TGTGCCAGCAGCCCCCAAGATGGACCCAGCTCCTACAATGAGCAGTTCTTC. The V and J genes are TRBV4-2 and TRBJ2-1; D gene uncertain. Germline CDR1 and CDR2: LGHNA and YNFKEQ. CDR3 size: 17 residues. The V end lost 4 bases, the J end lost 0 bases, and 16 bases lay between the germline ends.

The chain links TRBV28 to TRBJ1-6; a weak D match, TRBD1 (5 bases). Germline-derived CDR1 and CDR2 are MDHEN and SYDVKM. V lost 4 bases to trimming and J lost 6 bases, with 13 bases between them. The CDR3 covers 15 residues. CDR3 DNA sequence: TGTGCCAGCAGTTCTCACGGGGCGGGTAATTCACCCCTCCACTTT. Translating gives CASSSHGAGNSPLHF. The full variable domain, completed using reference TRBV28 and TRBJ1-6, is DVKVTQSSRYLVKRTGEKVFLECVQDMDHENMFWYRQDPGLGLRLIYFSYDVKMKEKGDIPEGYSVSREKKERFSLILESASTNQTSMYLCASSSHGAGNSPLHFGNGTRLTVT.

The V and J genes are TRBV28 and TRBJ1-5; weak D call: TRBD1 (5 bases). CDR3 length: 13 amino acids. The germline gives CDR1 MDHEN, CDR2 SYDVKM. Trimming stripped 6 bases from V and 10 bases from J, with 16 bases between. This CDR3 reads CASSPGNPGPQHF. The CDR3 DNA sequence: TGTGCCAGCAGCCCAGGGAACCCGGGCCCCCAGCATTTT.